These T cell receptor beta chains were read from a single sample in a study of cytomegalovirus exposure and HLA in healthy donors. The data were produced by immunoSEQ multiplex PCR, yet TCRdb's version contains in-frame clones alone and is incomplete. Of 50,000 or so clones in the sample, more than 65% were seen once. The sample taken for sequencing was PBMCs. These receptors were obtained from a woman between 45 and 65 years old in good health and CMV-seronegative. CDR3s include the opening cysteine and the closing phenylalanine or tryptophan. Fields, in order: clone size, D gene, V gene, J gene, CDR3 DNA, CDR3 protein. D genes are given only for firm matches. A clone size is listed for some rows: how often the clone was seen (once, few, many), or a class if it is expanded.

>once|-|TRBV7-2|TRBJ2-5
TGTGCCAGCAGCTTATTCCGTCGGGAGACCCAGTACTTC
CASSLFRRETQYF
>-|TRBD1|TRBV28|TRBJ2-7
TGTGCCAGCAGTTCTTTTCAGGGGGCTAACTACGAGCAGTACTTC
CASSSFQGANYEQYF
>-|-|TRBV7-2|TRBJ1-2
TGTGCCAGCAGCTTAGGCGATCCAGGTGCTTATGGCTACACCTTC
CASSLGDPGAYGYTF
>once|TRBD1|TRBV9|TRBJ2-2
TGTGCCAGCAGCGTGCCCGGGACAGTCACCGGGGAGCTGTTTTTT
CASSVPGTVTGELFF
>-|-|TRBV5-8|TRBJ1-2
TGTGCCAGCAGCTTGGGGCGAGGTTATGCCTACACCTTC
CASSLGRGYAYTF
>-|-|TRBV30|TRBJ2-4
TGTGCCTGGAGTAAAGATAGGGGCAGTTCCAAAAACATTCAGTACTTC
CAWSKDRGSSKNIQYF
>-|-|TRBV20-1|TRBJ1-1
TGCAGTGCTAGTCGTGCGTATGAAGCTTTCTTT
CSASRAYEAFF
>-|TRBD1|TRBV30|TRBJ1-1
TGTGCCTGGGGGGACAGGCCGAACACTGAAGCTTTCTTT
CAWGDRPNTEAFF
>-|TRBD1|TRBV5-8|TRBJ1-4
TGTGCCAGCAGCCCCCACAGGGGGGGTAATGAAAAACTGTTTTTT
CASSPHRGGNEKLFF
>-|TRBD1|TRBV30|TRBJ2-7
TGTGCCTGGAGGACAGGGGCCATCCAGCAGTACTTC
CAWRTGAIQQYF
>-|-|TRBV4-2|TRBJ1-2
TGTGCCAGCAGCCCTGAAGGGGCTGGCTACACCTTC
CASSPEGAGYTF
>-|-|TRBV9|TRBJ2-5
TGTGCCAGCAGCGTCCGAGGAGAGACCCAGTACTTC
CASSVRGETQYF
>-|-|TRBV19|TRBJ2-7
TGTGCCAGTAGTAACCAGGGGAGGGTCTACGAGCAGTACTTC
CASSNQGRVYEQYF
>-|-|TRBV27|TRBJ1-1
TGTGCCAGCAGTCCCTTAGAGGTTGGTGAAGCTTTCTTT
CASSPLEVGEAFF
>few|-|TRBV9|TRBJ2-2
TGTGCCAGCACCCTGGGAGCGTACACCGGGGAGCTGTTTTTT
CASTLGAYTGELFF
>-|-|TRBV11-3|TRBJ1-6
TGTGCCAGCTCACGAGGGAGCAATTCACCCCTCCACTTT
CASSRGSNSPLHF
>-|-|TRBV28|TRBJ1-5
TGTGCCAGCAGTTTGGGGGGGACTCCTAGCAATCAGCCCCAGCATTTT
CASSLGGTPSNQPQHF
>few|TRBD2|TRBV19|TRBJ2-1
TGTGCCAGTAGTTCTCGAGCGGGAGATTTTTACAATGAGCAGTTCTTC
CASSSRAGDFYNEQFF
>-|-|TRBV6-1|TRBJ1-3
TGTGCCAGCAGCGAACTCCGGTATTCTGGAAACACCATATATTTT
CASSELRYSGNTIYF
>-|-|TRBV11-1|TRBJ2-3
TGTGCCAGCAGCTTCGGGGGGCTGGGTACGCAGTATTTT
CASSFGGLGTQYF
>-|-|TRBV30|TRBJ1-2
TGTGCCTGGACGACGGAGAGATATGGCTACACCTTC
CAWTTERYGYTF
>-|TRBD1|TRBV5-1|TRBJ2-5
TGCGCCAGCAGCCGGGGTGTTCAGGGGGCAGGAGAGACCCAGTACTTC
CASSRGVQGAGETQYF
>-|TRBD2|TRBV4-2|TRBJ2-2
TGTGCCAGCAGCACCCCTAGCGGGGGGGCCCCCGGGGAGCTGTTTTTT
CASSTPSGGAPGELFF
>-|TRBD2|TRBV29-1|TRBJ2-5
TGCAGCGCCTCTAGCGGGGTTCTGGGAGAGCAGTACTTC
CSASSGVLGEQYF
>-|TRBD1|TRBV5-1|TRBJ2-3
TGCGCCAGCAGGACAGGGAGCACAGATACGCAGTATTTT
CASRTGSTDTQYF
>-|-|TRBV7-2|TRBJ2-5
TGTGCCAGCAGCTTAGCGTCCTTAACCCAGTACTTC
CASSLASLTQYF
>-|-|TRBV13|TRBJ2-1
TGTGCCAGCAGCTTCCGGGGCTACAATGAGCAGTTCTTC
CASSFRGYNEQFF
>-|-|TRBV4-2|TRBJ2-2
TGTGCCAGCAGCCAACCGACAACGGGACACAAAACACCCTACAAGGACACCGGGGAGCTGTTTTTT
CASSQPTTGHKTPYKDTGELFF
>once|-|TRBV11-3|TRBJ1-1
TGTGCCAGCAGCTTGCCCCAAGGGGGGGACACTGAAGCTTTCTTT
CASSLPQGGDTEAFF
>few|-|TRBV10-3|TRBJ2-1
TGTGCCATCAGTGAGCCGAGCGCCCAGGGCTCCTACAATGAGCAGTTCTTC
CAISEPSAQGSYNEQFF
>once|-|TRBV19|TRBJ1-2
TGTGCCAGCTCACGCCAGGGCTCTGGCTATGGCTACACCTTC
CASSRQGSGYGYTF
>-|-|TRBV5-1|TRBJ2-1
TGCGCCAGCAGCTTGGAGGGGTACAACAATGAGCAGTTCTTC
CASSLEGYNNEQFF
>-|-|TRBV7-9|TRBJ1-5
TGTGCCAGCACCACGTCGGGGGGCAATGAGCCCCAGCATTTT
CASTTSGGNEPQHF
>-|-|TRBV7-6|TRBJ2-2
TGTGCCAGCAGCTTACGCTCAGGGAACACCGGGGAGCTGTTTTTT
CASSLRSGNTGELFF
>-|-|TRBV12-5|TRBJ1-5
TGTGCTAGTGACGCGGACATTATGTCCCAGCATTTT
CASDADIMSQHF
>-|-|TRBV7-5|TRBJ2-2
TGTGTCAGAAGCCCCCGGGGGGCGAACACCGGGGAGCTGTTTTTT
CVRSPRGANTGELFF
>medium-sized|-|TRBV9|TRBJ2-2
TGTGCCAGCAGCACCCCTTACAGAAGCGGGGAGCTGTTTTTT
CASSTPYRSGELFF
>-|TRBD1|TRBV7-6|TRBJ2-3
TGTGCCAGCAGCTACGGACAGGGGGCATCAGATACGCAGTATTTT
CASSYGQGASDTQYF
>-|TRBD1|TRBV5-1|TRBJ1-3
TGCGCCAGCAGCGGTGGACAGGGTCGTGGAAACACCATATATTTT
CASSGGQGRGNTIYF
>few|-|TRBV7-2|TRBJ2-1
TGTGCCAGCAGCTTATTACGGGTCAATGAGCAGTTCTTC
CASSLLRVNEQFF
>-|TRBD1|TRBV6-5|TRBJ1-4
TGTGCCAGCAGTGGGACAGGGACTAATGAAAAACTGTTTTTT
CASSGTGTNEKLFF
>-|-|TRBV6-7|TRBJ2-4
TGTGCCAGCAGTTACTCCCCGGACAACAACATTCAGTACTTC
CASSYSPDNNIQYF
>-|-|TRBV6-1|TRBJ2-4
TGTGCCAGCAATGCAGGGTTGGCCAAAAACATTCAGTACTTC
CASNAGLAKNIQYF
>-|TRBD2|TRBV28|TRBJ2-7
TGTGCCAGCACCTCTGAGACTAGCGGGACCTACGAGCAGTACTTC
CASTSETSGTYEQYF
>once|TRBD1|TRBV18|TRBJ1-1
TGTGCCAGCTCACCACGTCCACAGGGGACGGCTTTCTTT
CASSPRPQGTAFF
>-|TRBD1|TRBV10-3|TRBJ2-3
TGTGCCATCAGTACCGGGACAGGCTATAGCACAGATACGCAGTATTTT
CAISTGTGYSTDTQYF
>-|-|TRBV19|TRBJ2-1
TGTGCCAGTAGTATTTCTACCGCCTCCTACAATGAGCAGTTCTTC
CASSISTASYNEQFF
>-|TRBD2|TRBV7-2|TRBJ2-3
TGTGCCAGCAGGACCGGACTAGCGGGATTGAATACGCAGTATTTT
CASRTGLAGLNTQYF